The rows below give T cell receptor beta chains drawn from one sample of a study of shared clonotypes between healthy human individuals. TCRdb's table, derived via immunoSEQ multiplex PCR, lists solely in-frame clones and lacks some. Of about half a million clones listed, around 73% are singletons. Specimen: PBMCs. These receptors were taken from a woman in her thirties or forties in good health. Some clones in this sample may be carry-over from other donors' samples. Both conserved end residues are part of each CDR3. D genes are given only for firm matches.

>TRBD1|13|TRBJ1-1|TRBV5-1
CASSQTGVSEAFF
>NA|14|TRBJ2-7|TRBV5-1
CASSPQGSDYEQYF
>NA|16|TRBJ1-3|TRBV19
CASSNSAVGAGNTIYF
>NA|14|TRBJ1-1|TRBV5-1
CASSLAAGSTEAFF
>TRBD1|18|TRBJ1-3|TRBV30
CAWSVNRGRDQSGNTIYF
>NA|13|TRBJ1-5|TRBV2
CASSLNSNQPQHF
>TRBD1|14|TRBJ1-2|TRBV7-9
CASRGTGNHYGYTF
>NA|15|TRBJ2-7|TRBV10-2
CASSRTGLGAYEQYF
>TRBD1|14|TRBJ2-1|TRBV27
CASTSTGPHNEQFF
>NA|14|TRBJ2-6|TRBV7-9
CASSFRSGANVLTF
>TRBD2|18|TRBJ2-4|TRBV18
CASSPPTGGSSGKNIQYF
>TRBD1|13|TRBJ2-5|TRBV30
CAWTQGGQETQYF
>TRBD1|14|TRBJ1-2|TRBV15
CATTPGTGRYGYTF
>NA|15|TRBJ2-1|TRBV19
CATASGGTHYNEQFF
>NA|14|TRBJ1-5|TRBV4-1
CASSQGEGGQPQHF
>NA|12|TRBJ1-2|TRBV7-2
CASSLALGGYTF
>TRBD1|14|TRBJ1-5|TRBV19
CASRRTGSNQPQHF
>TRBD1|15|TRBJ1-4|TRBV2
CASSGRTGGREKLFF
>NA|12|TRBJ1-1|TRBV18
CASSNGGTEAFF
>TRBD1|16|TRBJ1-1|TRBV5-1
CASRGTATGDPTEAFF
>TRBD1|20|TRBJ1-5|TRBV4-1
CASSRSLIIRGLGRNQPQHF
>NA|15|TRBJ1-2|TRBV2
CASSVGDSKLYGYTF
>TRBD2|14|TRBJ2-1|TRBV6-4
CASSETGGPNEQFF
>NA|13|TRBJ1-2|TRBV15
CATSRATDYGYTF
>NA|14|TRBJ2-7|TRBV4-3
CASSHMGFSYEQYF
>TRBD1|13|TRBJ2-5|TRBV7-3
CASSLATGATQYF
>TRBD2|17|TRBJ2-5|TRBV7-2
CASSSLGRGTSWETQYF
>TRBD2|13|TRBJ2-1|TRBV6-6
CASSYGLAGAAVF
>NA|19|TRBJ2-3|TRBV6-1
CASSEGGDKGMARRISQYF
>TRBD1|12|TRBJ2-7|TRBV29-1
CSVGDRDNEQYF